A single sample gave rise to the 5 T cell receptor beta chains below, sequenced in a study of metastatic and nonmetastatic thyroid tumors. With MiXCR, TCRdb called clones anew from the PCR reads. The top ten hold more than 2% of the sample, which has 30,000 or so clones, 20% to 30% seen once. All patients were untreated before thyroid surgery. The sequenced sample consisted of blood. These receptors all stem from a female donor with papillary thyroid cancer or a benign thyroid nodule (not recorded which). Some clones in this sample may be carry-over from other donors' samples.

This clone was detected only a few times. A much larger clone differs from this one at a single base, so this may be a read error. V and J are TRBV11-1 and TRBJ2-3; weak D call: TRBD1 (5 bases). The CDR3 sequence is 15 residues long. Germline V CDR1 and CDR2: SGHAT, FQDESV (reference sequence). The CDR3 sequence: CASSLLGGSTGTQYF. The CDR3 DNA follows: TGTGCCAGCAGCTTACTCGGCGGTTCCACAGGTACGCAGTATTTT. The whole variable domain, remainder taken from reference TRBV11-1 and TRBJ2-3, is EAEVAQSPRYKITEKSQAVAFWCDPISGHATLYWYRQILGQGPELLVQFQDESVVDDSQLPKDRFSAERLKGVDSTLKIQPAELGDSAMYLCASSLLGGSTGTQYFGPGTRLTVL.

This clone was counted ten times or more. This chain uses TRBV20-1 with TRBJ2-7; possible D gene TRBD2, 5 bases. This CDR3 is 13 amino acids long. CDR1 is DFQATT, CDR2 SNEGSKA, per germline (reference sequence). V gave up 1 base and J gave up 2 bases, with 9 bases separating them. CDR3 sequence (DNA): TGCAGTGCTAGAGTCGCCGGGACCTACGAGCAGTACTTC. This codes for CSARVAGTYEQYF.

V is TRBV5-5 and J is TRBJ1-1; D is unclear. The CDR3 spans 14 residues. Germline V gene lookup returns CDR1 SGHKS and CDR2 YYEKEE (reference sequence). Between the trimmed V and J ends, which lost 1 base and 4 bases, there was a span of 11 bases. The DNA for the CDR3 is TGTGCCAGCAGCTTGTGGGGTGAGGGCACTGAAGCTTTCTTT. Encoded protein: CASSLWGEGTEAFF.

This clone was picked up a small number of times. One junction end disagrees with the germline gene, perhaps due to a read error. The rearrangement links TRBV27 to TRBJ2-2; perhaps TRBD2 as D (5 bases). This CDR3 comprises 13 residues. Germline-derived CDR1 and CDR2 are MNHEY and SMNVEV (reference sequence). The CDR3 region has the DNA TGTGCCAGCCTAGGAGAAGGTACCGGGGAGCTGCTTTTT. Translated: CASLGEGTGELLF.

This clone was observed at least ten times. The gene calls are TRBV7-3 and TRBJ2-3; D gene uncertain. The length of the CDR3 is 13 residues. V was cut by 4 bases and J by 2 bases, with 7 bases left in between. Germline CDR1 is SGHTA and CDR2 is FQGTGA. This CDR3 is CASSSRTTDTQYF. CDR3 coding DNA: TGTGCCAGCAGCTCCCGGACCACAGATACGCAGTATTTT. Full variable domain (remainder filled in from reference TRBV7-3 and TRBJ2-3): GAGVSQTPSNKVTEKGKYVELRCDPISGHTALYWYRQSLGQGPEFLIYFQGTGAADDSGLPNDRFFAVRPEGSVSTLKIQRTERGDSAVYLCASSSRTTDTQYFGPGTRLTVL.